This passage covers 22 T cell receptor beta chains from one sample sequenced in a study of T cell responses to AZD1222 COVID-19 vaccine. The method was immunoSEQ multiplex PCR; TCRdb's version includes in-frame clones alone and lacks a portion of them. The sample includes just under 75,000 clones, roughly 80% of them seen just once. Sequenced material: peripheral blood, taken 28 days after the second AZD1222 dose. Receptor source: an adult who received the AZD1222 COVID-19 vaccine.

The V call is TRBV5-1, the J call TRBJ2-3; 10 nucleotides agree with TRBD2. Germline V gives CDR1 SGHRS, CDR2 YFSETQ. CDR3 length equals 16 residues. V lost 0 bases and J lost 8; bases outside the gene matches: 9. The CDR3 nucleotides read TGCGCCAGCAGCTTGGGGACTAGCGGCGACGGGGGTACGCAGTATTTT. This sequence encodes CASSLGTSGDGGTQYF.

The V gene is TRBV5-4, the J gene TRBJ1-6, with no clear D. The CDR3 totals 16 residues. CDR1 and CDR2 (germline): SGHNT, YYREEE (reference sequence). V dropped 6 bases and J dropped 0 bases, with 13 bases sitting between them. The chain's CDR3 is CASTLGDSSYNSPLHF. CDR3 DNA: TGTGCCAGCACCCTCGGGGATAGCTCCTATAATTCACCCCTCCACTTT.

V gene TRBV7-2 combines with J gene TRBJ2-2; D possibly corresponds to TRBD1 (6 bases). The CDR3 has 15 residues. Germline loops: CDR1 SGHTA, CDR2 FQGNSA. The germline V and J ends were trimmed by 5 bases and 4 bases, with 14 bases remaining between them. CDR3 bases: TGTGCCAGCAGCCTTGGACAGCACACCACCGGGGAGCTGTTTTTT. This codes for CASSLGQHTTGELFF.

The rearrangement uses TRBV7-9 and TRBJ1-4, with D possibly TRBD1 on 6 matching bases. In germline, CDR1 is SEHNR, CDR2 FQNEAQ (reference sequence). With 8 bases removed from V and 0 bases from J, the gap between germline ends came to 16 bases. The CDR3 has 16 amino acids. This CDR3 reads CASGVGGDATNEKLFF. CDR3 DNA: TGTGCCAGCGGTGTAGGGGGTGATGCAACTAATGAAAAACTGTTTTTT. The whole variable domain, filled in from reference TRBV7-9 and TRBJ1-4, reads DTGVSQNPRHKITKRGQNVTFRCDPISEHNRLYWYRQTLGQGPEFLTYFQNEAQLEKSRLLSDRFSAERPKGSFSTLEIQRTEQGDSAMYLCASGVGGDATNEKLFFGSGTQLSVL.

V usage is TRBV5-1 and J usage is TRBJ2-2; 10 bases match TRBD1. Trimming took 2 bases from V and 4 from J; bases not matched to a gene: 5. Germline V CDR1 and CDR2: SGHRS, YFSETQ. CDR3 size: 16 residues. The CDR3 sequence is CASSLLGQGSTGELFF. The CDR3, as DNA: TGCGCCAGCAGCTTATTGGGACAGGGGAGCACCGGGGAGCTGTTTTTT.

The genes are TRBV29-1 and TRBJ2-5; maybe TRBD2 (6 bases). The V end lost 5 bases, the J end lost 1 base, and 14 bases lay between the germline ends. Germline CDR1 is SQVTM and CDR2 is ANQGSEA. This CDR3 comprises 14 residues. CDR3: CSVSTGTGQETQYF. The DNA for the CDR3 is TGCAGCGTTTCCACCGGGACTGGCCAAGAGACCCAGTACTTC.

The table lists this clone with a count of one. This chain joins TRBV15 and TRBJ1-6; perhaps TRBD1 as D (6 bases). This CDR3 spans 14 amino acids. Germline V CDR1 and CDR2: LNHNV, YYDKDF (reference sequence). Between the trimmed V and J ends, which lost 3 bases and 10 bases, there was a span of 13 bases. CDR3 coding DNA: TGTGCCACCAGCAGGTCATCAGGGGAGTCACCCCTCCACTTT. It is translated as CATSRSSGESPLHF.

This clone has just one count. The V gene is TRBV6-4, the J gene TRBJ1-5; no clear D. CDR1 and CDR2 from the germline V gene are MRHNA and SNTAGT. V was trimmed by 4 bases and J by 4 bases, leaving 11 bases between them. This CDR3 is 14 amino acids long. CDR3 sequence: CASSAEVFNQPQHF. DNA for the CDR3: TGTGCCAGCAGTGCAGAGGTTTTTAATCAGCCCCAGCATTTT.

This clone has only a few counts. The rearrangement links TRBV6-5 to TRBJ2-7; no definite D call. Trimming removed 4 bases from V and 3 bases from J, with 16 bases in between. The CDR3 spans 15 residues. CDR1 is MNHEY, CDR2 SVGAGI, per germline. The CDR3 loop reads CASSSPNPSNYEQYF. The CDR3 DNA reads TGTGCCAGCAGTTCACCCAATCCTAGTAACTACGAGCAGTACTTC.

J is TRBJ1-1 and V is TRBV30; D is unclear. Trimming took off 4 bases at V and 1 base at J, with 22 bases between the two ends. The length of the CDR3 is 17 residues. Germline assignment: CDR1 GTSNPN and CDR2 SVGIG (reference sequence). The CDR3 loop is CAWKSRSLSYRNTEAFF. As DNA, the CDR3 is TGTGCCTGGAAATCCCGGTCTCTGAGCTACCGGAACACTGAAGCTTTCTTT.

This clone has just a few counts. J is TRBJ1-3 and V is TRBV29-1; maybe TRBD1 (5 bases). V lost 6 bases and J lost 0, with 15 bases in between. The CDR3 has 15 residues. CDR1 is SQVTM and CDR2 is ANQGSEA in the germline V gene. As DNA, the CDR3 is TGCAGCGTGGGGGGACCGCCATTCTCTGGAAACACCATATATTTT. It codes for CSVGGPPFSGNTIYF.

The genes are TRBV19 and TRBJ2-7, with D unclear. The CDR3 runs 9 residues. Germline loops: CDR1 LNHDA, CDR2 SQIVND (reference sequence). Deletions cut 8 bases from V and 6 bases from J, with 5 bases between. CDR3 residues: CASPPEQYF. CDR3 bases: TGTGCCAGTCCACCCGAGCAGTACTTC.

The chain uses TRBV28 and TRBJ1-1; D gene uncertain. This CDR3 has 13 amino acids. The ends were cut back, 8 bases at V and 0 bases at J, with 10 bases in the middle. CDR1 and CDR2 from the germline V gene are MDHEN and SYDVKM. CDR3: CASLGRMNTEAFF. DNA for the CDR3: TGTGCCAGCCTAGGACGGATGAACACTGAAGCTTTCTTT.

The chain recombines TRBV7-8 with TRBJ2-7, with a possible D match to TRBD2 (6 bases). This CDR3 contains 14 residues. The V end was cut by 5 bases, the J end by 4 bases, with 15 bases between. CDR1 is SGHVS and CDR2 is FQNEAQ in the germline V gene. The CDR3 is CASSTFSGGYEQYF. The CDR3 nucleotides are TGTGCCAGCAGCACTTTTAGTGGGGGGTACGAGCAGTACTTC.

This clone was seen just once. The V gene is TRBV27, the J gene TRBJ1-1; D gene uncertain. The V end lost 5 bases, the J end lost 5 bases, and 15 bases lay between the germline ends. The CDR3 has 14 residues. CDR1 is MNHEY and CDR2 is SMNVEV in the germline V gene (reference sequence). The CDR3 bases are TGTGCCAGCAGTCTCGGTAGGGCGGATACTGAAGCTTTCTTT. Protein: CASSLGRADTEAFF.

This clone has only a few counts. The CDR3 region has the DNA TGTGCCAGCTCCCCTTGGGCTAGCCCCCTAAGGGAGCAGTACTTC. It translates to CASSPWASPLREQYF. This chain connects TRBV18 to TRBJ2-7, with D tentatively TRBD2 (5 bases). The CDR3 extends over 15 amino acids. V was trimmed by 6 bases and J by 7 bases, leaving 22 bases between them. CDR1 is KGHSH, CDR2 LQKENI, per germline.

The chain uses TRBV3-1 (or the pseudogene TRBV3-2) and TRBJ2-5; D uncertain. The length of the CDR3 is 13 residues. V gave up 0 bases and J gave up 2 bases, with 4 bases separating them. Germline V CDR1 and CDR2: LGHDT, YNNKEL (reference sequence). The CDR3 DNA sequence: TGTGCCAGCAGCCAAGAGCGGCAAGAGACCCAGTACTTC. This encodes CASSQERQETQYF.

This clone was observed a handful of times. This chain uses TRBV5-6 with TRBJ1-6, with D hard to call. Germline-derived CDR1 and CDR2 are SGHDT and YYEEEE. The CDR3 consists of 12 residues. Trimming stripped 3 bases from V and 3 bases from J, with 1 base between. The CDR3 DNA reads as TGTGCCAGCAGCTACTATAATTCACCCCTCCACTTT. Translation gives CASSYYNSPLHF.

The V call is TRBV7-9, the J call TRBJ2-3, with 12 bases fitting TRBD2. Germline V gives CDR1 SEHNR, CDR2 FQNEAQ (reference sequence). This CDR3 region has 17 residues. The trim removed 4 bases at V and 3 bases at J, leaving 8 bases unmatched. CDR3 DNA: TGTGCCAGCAGCTACGGACTAGCGGGAACTCGAACAGATACGCAGTATTTT. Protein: CASSYGLAGTRTDTQYF.

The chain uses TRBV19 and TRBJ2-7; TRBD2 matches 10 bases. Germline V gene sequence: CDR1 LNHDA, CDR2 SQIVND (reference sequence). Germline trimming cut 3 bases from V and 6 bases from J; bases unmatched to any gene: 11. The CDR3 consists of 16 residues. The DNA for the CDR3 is TGTGCCAGTAGTATGGATGGAGCGGGAGGGCTAGGCGAGCAGTACTTC. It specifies CASSMDGAGGLGEQYF.

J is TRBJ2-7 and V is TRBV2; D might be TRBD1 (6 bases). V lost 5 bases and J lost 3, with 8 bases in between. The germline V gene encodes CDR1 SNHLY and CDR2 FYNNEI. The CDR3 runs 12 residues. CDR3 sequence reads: CASSKDSYEQYF. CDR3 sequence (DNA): TGTGCCAGCAGTAAGGACAGCTACGAGCAGTACTTC.

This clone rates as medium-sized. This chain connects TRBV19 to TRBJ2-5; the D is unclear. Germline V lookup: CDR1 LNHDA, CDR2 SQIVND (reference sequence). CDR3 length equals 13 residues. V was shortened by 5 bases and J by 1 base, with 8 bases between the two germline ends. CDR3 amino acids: CASSSDIQETQYF. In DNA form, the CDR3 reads TGTGCCAGTAGTTCCGACATCCAAGAGACCCAGTACTTC.